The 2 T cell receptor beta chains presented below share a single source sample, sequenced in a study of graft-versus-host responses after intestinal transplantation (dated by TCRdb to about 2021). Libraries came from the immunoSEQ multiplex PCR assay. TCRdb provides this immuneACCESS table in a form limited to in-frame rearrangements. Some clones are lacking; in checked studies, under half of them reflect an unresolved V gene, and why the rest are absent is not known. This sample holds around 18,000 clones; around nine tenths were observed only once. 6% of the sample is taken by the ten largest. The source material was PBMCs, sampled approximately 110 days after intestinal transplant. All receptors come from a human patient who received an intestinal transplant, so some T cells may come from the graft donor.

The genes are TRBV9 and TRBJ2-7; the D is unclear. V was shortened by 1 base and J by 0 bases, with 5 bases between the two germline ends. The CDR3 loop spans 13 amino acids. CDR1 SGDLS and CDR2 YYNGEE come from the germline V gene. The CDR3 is CASSVTPSYEQYF. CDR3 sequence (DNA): TGTGCCAGCAGCGTAACCCCCTCCTACGAGCAGTACTTC.

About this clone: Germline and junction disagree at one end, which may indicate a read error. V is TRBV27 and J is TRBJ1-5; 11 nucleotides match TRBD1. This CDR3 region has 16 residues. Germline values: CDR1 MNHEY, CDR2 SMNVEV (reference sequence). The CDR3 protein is CATSDDGQGAHQPQHF. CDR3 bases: TGTGCCACCAGTGACGACGGACAGGGGGCGCATCAGCCCCAGCATTTT.